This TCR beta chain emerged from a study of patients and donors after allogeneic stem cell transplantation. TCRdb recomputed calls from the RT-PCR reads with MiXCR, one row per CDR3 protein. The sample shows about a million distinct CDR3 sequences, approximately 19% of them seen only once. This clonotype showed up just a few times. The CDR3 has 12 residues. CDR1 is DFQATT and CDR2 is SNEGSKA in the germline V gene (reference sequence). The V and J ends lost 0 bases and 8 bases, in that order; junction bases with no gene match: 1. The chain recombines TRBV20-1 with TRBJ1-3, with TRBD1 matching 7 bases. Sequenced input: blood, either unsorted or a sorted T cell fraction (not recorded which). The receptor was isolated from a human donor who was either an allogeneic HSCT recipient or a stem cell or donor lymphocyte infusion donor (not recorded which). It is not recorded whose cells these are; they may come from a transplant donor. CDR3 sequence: CSARDRGDTIYF. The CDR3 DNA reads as TGCAGTGCTAGAGACAGGGGGGACACCATATATTTT.